The T cell receptor beta chain described here comes from a study of blood T cell repertoires in COVID-19. The V gene lost 2 bases and the J gene lost 3 bases, with 8 bases spanning the gap. From germline, CDR1 is MDHEN and CDR2 SYDVKM. The CDR3 length is 13 residues. Using immunoSEQ multiplex PCR, the repertoire was profiled, and TCRdb retains in-frame clones only, with some absent. The sample consists of over 70,000 clones, approximately 80% of them appearing once. This receptor was obtained from a man in his 70s with acute or convalescent COVID-19. This sequence joins TRBV28 and TRBJ2-7; a weak D match, TRBD1 (5 bases). The source material was peripheral blood. CDR3: CASSLRQGYEQYF. DNA for the CDR3: TGTGCCAGCAGTTTAAGGCAGGGCTACGAGCAGTACTTC.